These 31 T cell receptor beta chains were sequenced from one sample in a study of cytomegalovirus exposure and HLA in healthy donors. With 60 Vbeta and 13 Jbeta primers, the PCR was carried out. Only in-frame clones appear in the TCRdb table, and some are missing; sequencing was by immunoSEQ multiplex PCR. The sample gives about 190,000 clones, 75% to 90% of which show up once; around 1.2% is in the top ten. Sequencing used PBMCs. These receptor sequences come from a man aged 25 to 40 in good health and CMV-seronegative.

V is TRBV4-2 and J is TRBJ2-7; TRBD1 matches 7 bases. The germline CDR1 and CDR2 sequences are LGHNA and YNFKEQ. V lost 6 bases to trimming and J lost 3 bases; unmatched junction nucleotides: 8. The CDR3 is made up of 14 amino acids. The CDR3 reads CASRGAGDSYEQYF. The CDR3 DNA follows: TGTGCCAGCAGGGGTGCAGGGGACAGCTACGAGCAGTACTTC.

This clone was seen just once. The chain couples TRBV6-6 to TRBJ2-7; D gene unclear. V lost 0 bases and J 6 bases, leaving 12 bases between the germline ends. Germline CDR1 and CDR2: MNHNY and SVGAGI (reference sequence). This CDR3 is built from 14 residues. CDR3 DNA: TGTGCCAGCAGTTACTCAAGACTGAGGAGCGAGCAGTACTTC. Translating it yields CASSYSRLRSEQYF.

This chain connects TRBV27 to TRBJ1-5; D is possibly TRBD1 (5 bases). Germline V gene sequence: CDR1 MNHEY, CDR2 SMNVEV (reference sequence). CDR3 length: 13 residues. Trimming pared 8 bases from V and 4 bases from J, leaving 12 bases between. CDR3 sequence: CASGVGVNQPQHF. The CDR3 region has the DNA TGTGCCAGCGGGGTAGGGGTTAATCAGCCCCAGCATTTT.

The CDR3 DNA follows: TGTGCCAGCAGCCAGGGACAGGGCACCGGGGAGCTGTTTTTT. This translates into CASSQGQGTGELFF. The genes are TRBV2 and TRBJ2-2; 9 bases map to TRBD1. V lost 6 bases, J lost 4 bases, and 3 bases stayed unmatched. Germline-derived CDR1 and CDR2 are SNHLY and FYNNEI. This CDR3 is 14 amino acids long.

The chain recombines TRBV5-5 with TRBJ1-2; maybe TRBD1 (6 bases). CDR3 length: 14 residues. V shed 4 bases and J shed 2 bases, with 12 bases lying between them. CDR1 is SGHKS, CDR2 YYEKEE, per germline (reference sequence). The CDR3 coding sequence is TGTGCCAGCAGCGGAAACAGGGCGAACTATGGCTACACCTTC. Residues: CASSGNRANYGYTF.

This chain connects TRBV18 to TRBJ2-7; D possibly corresponds to TRBD2 (6 bases). The CDR3 has 17 amino acids. The V end was cut by 3 bases, the J end by 0 bases, with 18 bases between. CDR1 and CDR2 from the germline V gene are KGHSH and LQKENI. The CDR3 nucleotides read TGTGCCAGCTCACCGATGGGCGGCGGGACGGTCTCCTACGAGCAGTACTTC. Its translation: CASSPMGGGTVSYEQYF.

CDR3 in amino acids: CASSLGLAGLTGELFF. CDR3 nucleotide sequence: TGTGCCAGCAGCTTAGGACTAGCGGGGCTGACCGGGGAGCTGTTTTTT. This chain connects TRBV7-9 to TRBJ2-2; 11 bases align to TRBD2. This CDR3 has 16 amino acids. V gave up 1 base and J gave up 5 bases; unmatched junction bases: 3. Per the germline V gene, CDR1 is SEHNR and CDR2 is FQNEAQ (reference sequence).

The J gene is TRBJ1-4, the V gene TRBV11-2; D call uncertain. Between the trimmed V and J ends, which lost 6 bases and 4 bases, there was a span of 6 bases. This CDR3 comprises 12 residues. The germline V gene has CDR1 SGHAT and CDR2 FQNNGV. CDR3 amino acids: CASRGSNEKLFF. The CDR3 DNA is TGTGCCAGCAGAGGGAGTAATGAAAAACTGTTTTTT.

The chain carries TRBV7-2 and TRBJ2-2; D gene unclear. Between the trimmed V and J ends, which lost 3 bases and 6 bases, there was a span of 8 bases. Germline CDR1 and CDR2: SGHTA and FQGNSA. This CDR3 has 13 amino acids. The DNA for the CDR3 is TGTGCCAGCAGCTTCGCGAATGCCGGGGAGCTGTTTTTT. Protein sequence: CASSFANAGELFF.

This clone was seen just once. The rearrangement uses TRBV5-1 and TRBJ2-6; TRBD1 might be the D (5 bases). Deletions cut 1 base from V and 0 bases from J, with 14 bases between. CDR1 is SGHRS, CDR2 YFSETQ, per germline. This CDR3 contains 18 residues. The CDR3 DNA follows: TGCGCCAGCAGCTTGTTTGCAGGGAAGAACTCTGGGGCCAACGTCCTGACTTTC. Translating gives CASSLFAGKNSGANVLTF.

The genes are TRBV5-4 and TRBJ2-7, with 9 positions matching TRBD1. V shed 3 bases and J 6 bases; nucleotides not matched to a gene: 7. Germline V gives CDR1 SGHNT, CDR2 YYREEE (reference sequence). This CDR3 contains 14 residues. CDR3 protein: CASSWGTGSCEQYF. CDR3 sequence (DNA): TGTGCCAGCAGCTGGGGGACAGGGAGTTGCGAGCAGTACTTC. The variable domain in full, with the rest retrieved from reference TRBV5-4 and TRBJ2-7, is ETGVTQSPTHLIKTRGQQVTLRCSSQSGHNTVSWYQQALGQGPQFIFQYYREEENGRGNFPPRFSGLQFPNYSSELNVNALELDDSALYLCASSWGTGSCEQYFGPGTRLTVT.

The rearrangement joins TRBV28 to TRBJ2-7; TRBD1 matches 7 bases. The CDR3 runs 15 residues. V shed 7 bases, J shed 8 bases, and the junction held 17 bases outside the gene matches. Germline assignment: CDR1 MDHEN and CDR2 SYDVKM. DNA for the CDR3: TGTGCCAGCAATCCCCTAGCTGGGGCAGGGGGAAAGCAGTACTTC. It codes for CASNPLAGAGGKQYF.

This clone was seen only once. The chain joins TRBV19 to TRBJ1-1; 7 bases align to TRBD1. CDR1 and CDR2 from the germline V gene are LNHDA and SQIVND (reference sequence). V shed 6 bases and J 3 bases; nucleotides not matched to a gene: 4. This CDR3 has 13 residues. CDR3 coding DNA: TGTGCCAGTAGGCATACAGGGGACACTGAAGCTTTCTTT. Encoded protein: CASRHTGDTEAFF.

This chain links TRBV28 with TRBJ2-3; 11 bases agree with TRBD1. Germline lookup yields CDR1 MDHEN and CDR2 SYDVKM. This CDR3 spans 16 amino acids. Unmatched junction bases numbered 5, after V lost 3 bases and J lost 3 bases. The CDR3 is CASSLGTGGSTDTQYF. The DNA of the CDR3 is TGTGCCAGCAGTTTGGGGACAGGGGGATCTACAGATACGCAGTATTTT.

The rearrangement joins TRBV27 to TRBJ2-1, with TRBD1 matching over 9 bases. This CDR3 contains 15 residues. Germline V CDR1 and CDR2: MNHEY, SMNVEV (reference sequence). The junction had 8 bases not matched to a gene; V was cut back by 5 bases and J by 6 bases. The CDR3 spells CASSLRDRVSNEQFF. The CDR3, as DNA: TGTGCCAGCAGTCTCCGGGACAGGGTCTCCAATGAGCAGTTCTTC.

V gene TRBV7-6 combines with J gene TRBJ2-3, with 11 bases matching TRBD2. The CDR3 consists of 16 residues. Germline CDR1 is SGHVS and CDR2 is FNYEAQ. With 0 bases clipped from V and 5 bases from J, the junction kept 4 bases outside the gene matches. CDR3 in amino acids: CASSLAQGLAGDTQYF. CDR3 nucleotide sequence: TGTGCCAGCAGCTTAGCCCAAGGACTAGCGGGAGATACGCAGTATTTT.

This chain links TRBV5-6 with TRBJ1-3; D not resolved. Germline V gives CDR1 SGHDT, CDR2 YYEEEE. The CDR3 consists of 12 residues. Trimming removed 6 bases at V and 3 bases at J, with 7 bases between. DNA of the CDR3: TGTGCCAGCAACGGGTATGGAAACACCATATATTTT. Protein sequence: CASNGYGNTIYF.

Comment on this clone: Germline is not matched at one junction end, which may reflect a read error. This sequence joins TRBV9 and TRBJ2-1; 11 bases agree with TRBD1. Germline CDR1 SGDLS, CDR2 YYNGEE. The CDR3 totals 20 residues. CDR3 nucleotide sequence: TGTGCCAGCAGCGTGAATGGGGGACAGGGGGTGATTACTGCCTACAATGAACAGTTCTTC. This sequence encodes CASSVNGGQGVITAYNEQFF.

The DNA for the CDR3 is TGTGCCAGCAGCGTAGCCGGGACTGGAAGGACCGGGGAGCTGTTTTTT. This gives the protein CASSVAGTGRTGELFF. V gene TRBV9 combines with J gene TRBJ2-2, with D possibly being TRBD2 (6 bases). V lost 0 bases to trimming and J lost 5 bases, with 14 bases between them. The CDR3 covers 16 residues. CDR1 is SGDLS and CDR2 is YYNGEE in the germline V gene.

V and J are TRBV4-2 and TRBJ2-5, with 13 bases aligning to TRBD2. The tail of the sequence fits TRBJ2-7 better, so the J call may be wrong. This CDR3 spans 15 amino acids. CDR1 and CDR2 from the germline V gene are LGHNA and YNFKEQ. CDR3 in DNA: TGTGCCAGCAGCTTGGGACTAGCGGGGATGTACGAGCAGTACTTC. Amino acid sequence: CASSLGLAGMYEQYF.

CDR3 nucleotide sequence: TGTGCCAGCAGACCGACAGGTTCGTCCCGAAACATTCAGTACTTC. As protein: CASRPTGSSRNIQYF. The rearrangement links TRBV28 to TRBJ2-4; a possible D gene is TRBD1 (6 bases). Germline V gene sequence: CDR1 MDHEN, CDR2 SYDVKM. Trimming left V 6 bases short and J 6 bases short, with 18 bases between. CDR3 size: 15 residues.

This chain connects TRBV6-5 to TRBJ2-7; unclear D gene. Germline V gene lookup returns CDR1 MNHEY and CDR2 SVGAGI. The CDR3 has 12 amino acids. Trimming took 6 bases from V and 2 from J, leaving 8 bases between them. In nucleotides, the CDR3 is TGTGCCAGCAGGGGTAGCACCTACGAGCAGTACTTC. Protein sequence: CASRGSTYEQYF.

The CDR3 reads CASSLLIRITRDTQYF. Written as DNA, the CDR3 is TGTGCCAGCAGCTTGTTGATCCGAATTACAAGAGATACGCAGTATTTT. The chain uses TRBV5-6 and TRBJ2-3; D remains unclear. V was trimmed by 1 base and J by 5 bases, leaving 17 bases between them. CDR3 size: 16 residues. Looked up from germline, CDR1 is SGHDT and CDR2 is YYEEEE.

The gene calls are TRBV28 and TRBJ2-5, with TRBD1 as a possible D gene (5 bases). The V end lost 5 bases, the J end lost 6 bases, and 10 bases lay between the germline ends. The CDR3 totals 12 residues. Per germline, CDR1 MDHEN and CDR2 SYDVKM. The CDR3 DNA reads as TGTGCCAGCAGTCAGACAGAGAAGACCCAGTACTTC. Protein product: CASSQTEKTQYF.

The rearrangement joins TRBV7-9 to TRBJ2-2; 8 positions match TRBD2. Losses at the gene ends were 5 bases for V and 3 bases for J; bases not matched to a gene: 8. The germline gives CDR1 SEHNR, CDR2 FQNEAQ (reference sequence). The CDR3 runs to 16 residues. The CDR3 coding sequence is TGTGCCAGCAGCACCCCAGCGGGGGCCTACACCGGGGAGCTGTTTTTT. This codes for CASSTPAGAYTGELFF. Variable domain in full (rest from reference TRBV7-9 and TRBJ2-2): DTGVSQNPRHKITKRGQNVTFRCDPISEHNRLYWYRQTLGQGPEFLTYFQNEAQLEKSRLLSDRFSAERPKGSFSTLEIQRTEQGDSAMYLCASSTPAGAYTGELFFGEGSRLTVL.

The chain has TRBV30 and TRBJ2-3; D remains ambiguous. Trimming removed 0 bases at V and 5 bases at J, with 9 bases between. CDR3 length equals 13 residues. Germline assignment: CDR1 GTSNPN and CDR2 SVGIG (reference sequence). The CDR3 protein is CAWSVRVEDTQYF. For the CDR3, the DNA is TGTGCCTGGAGTGTACGAGTTGAAGATACGCAGTATTTT.

The chain has TRBV6-5 and TRBJ2-5; tentative D call: TRBD1 (5 bases). V was shortened by 3 bases and J by 3 bases, with 11 bases between the two germline ends. The CDR3 runs to 14 residues. Germline V gene sequence: CDR1 MNHEY, CDR2 SVGAGI. The CDR3 here is CASSYSDREETQYF. CDR3 nucleotide sequence: TGTGCCAGCAGTTATTCAGACAGAGAAGAGACCCAGTACTTC.

The chain carries TRBV19 and TRBJ2-3; the match to TRBD2 covers 7 bases. This CDR3 spans 15 amino acids. Germline CDR1 reads LNHDA; CDR2 reads SQIVND (reference sequence). V was pared by 1 base and J by 3 bases, with 4 bases of the junction left unmatched. CDR3 loop: CASSIAPGLTDTQYF. The CDR3 DNA reads as TGTGCCAGTAGTATAGCCCCGGGACTAACAGATACGCAGTATTTT.

The J gene is TRBJ2-3, the V gene TRBV19, with 11 bases fitting TRBD2. The germline V gene encodes CDR1 LNHDA and CDR2 SQIVND (reference sequence). Trimming took 3 bases from V and 6 from J; bases not matched to a gene: 5. The CDR3 has 15 amino acids. CDR3 nucleotide sequence: TGTGCCAGTAGTATCCCACTAGCGGGAGCCGATACGCAGTATTTT. It is translated as CASSIPLAGADTQYF.

The J gene is TRBJ2-1, the V gene TRBV5-4; D might be TRBD1 (5 bases). There are 14 residues in the CDR3. Germline CDR1 and CDR2: SGHNT and YYREEE (reference sequence). Trimming cost V 1 base and J 6 bases, with 11 bases left between them. CDR3 in DNA: TGTGCCAGCAGCTTGAGGGGTTCCCGCAATGAGCAGTTCTTC. The encoded protein is CASSLRGSRNEQFF.

The chain uses TRBV5-1 and TRBJ2-7; 11 bases line up with TRBD2. Germline V gene sequence: CDR1 SGHRS, CDR2 YFSETQ. J lost 3 bases, V lost 2 bases, and 4 bases had no gene match. There are 15 residues in the CDR3. CDR3 amino acids: CASSFLSGGGYEQYF. The CDR3 bases are TGCGCCAGCAGCTTCCTTAGCGGGGGGGGCTACGAGCAGTACTTC.